This TCR beta chain was identified during a study of T cells after somatic rescue of genetic block. Using immunoSEQ multiplex PCR, the repertoire was profiled, and TCRdb retains in-frame clones only, with some absent. The table shows roughly 92,000 clones, with about nine tenths occurring only once. Germline CDR1 is SNHLY and CDR2 is FYNNEI. V lost 5 bases and J lost 5; bases outside the gene matches: 10. The CDR3 is 15 residues long. V is TRBV2 and J is TRBJ2-5, with 8 bases fitting TRBD1. The clonotype was recovered from a woman aged 18-35 years. Sequencing input: peripheral blood mononuclear cells (PBMCs). Here the CDR3 DNA reads TGTGCCAGCAGTCCCCGACAGGGGTGGGGGGAGACCCAGTACTTC. It specifies CASSPRQGWGETQYF.